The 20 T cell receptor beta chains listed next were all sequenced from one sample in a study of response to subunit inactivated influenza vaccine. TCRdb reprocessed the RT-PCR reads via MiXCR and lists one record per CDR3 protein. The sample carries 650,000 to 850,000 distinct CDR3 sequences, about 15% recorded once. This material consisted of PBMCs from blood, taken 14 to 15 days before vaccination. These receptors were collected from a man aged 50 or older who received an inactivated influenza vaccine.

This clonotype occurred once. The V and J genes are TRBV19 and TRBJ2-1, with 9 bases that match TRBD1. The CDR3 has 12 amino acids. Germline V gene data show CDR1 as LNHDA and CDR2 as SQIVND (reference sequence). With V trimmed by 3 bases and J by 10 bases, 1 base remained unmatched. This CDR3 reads CASSIGQGEQFF. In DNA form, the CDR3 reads TGTGCCAGTAGTATTGGACAGGGGGAGCAGTTCTTC.

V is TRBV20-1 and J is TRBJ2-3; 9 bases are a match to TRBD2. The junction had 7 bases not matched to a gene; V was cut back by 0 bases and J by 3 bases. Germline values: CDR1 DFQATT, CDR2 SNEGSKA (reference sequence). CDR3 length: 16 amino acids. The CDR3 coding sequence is TGCAGTGCTAGAGAACTGAAGAGCGGGAGGACAGATACGCAGTATTTT. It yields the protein CSARELKSGRTDTQYF.

The CDR3 reads CASSYSRGGAAKNIQYF. The CDR3 coding sequence is TGTGCCAGCAGTTACTCGAGAGGGGGCGCCGCCAAAAACATTCAGTACTTC. This sequence joins TRBV6-5 and TRBJ2-4; 7 nucleotides match TRBD1. This CDR3 spans 17 amino acids. CDR1 and CDR2 from the germline V gene are MNHEY and SVGAGI. V gave up 0 bases and J gave up 1 base; unmatched junction bases: 6.

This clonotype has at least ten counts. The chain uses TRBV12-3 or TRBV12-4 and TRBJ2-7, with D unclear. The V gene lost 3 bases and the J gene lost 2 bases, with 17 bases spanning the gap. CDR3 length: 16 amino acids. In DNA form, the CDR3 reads TGTGCCAGCAGTTTCTGGCGTTTGGAATCAGCCTACGAGCAGTACTTC. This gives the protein CASSFWRLESAYEQYF.

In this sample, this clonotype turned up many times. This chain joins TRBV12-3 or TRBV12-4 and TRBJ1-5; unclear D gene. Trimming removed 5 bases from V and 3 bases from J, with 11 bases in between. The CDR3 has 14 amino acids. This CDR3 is CASSRSGSNQPQHF. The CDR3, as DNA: TGTGCCAGCAGTAGATCCGGGTCCAATCAGCCCCAGCATTTT.

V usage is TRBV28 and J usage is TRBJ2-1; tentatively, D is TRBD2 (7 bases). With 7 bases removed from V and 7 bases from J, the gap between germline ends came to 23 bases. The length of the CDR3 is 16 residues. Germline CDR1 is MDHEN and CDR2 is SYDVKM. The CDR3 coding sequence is TGTGCCAGCACCGCCGGGGGGCATGGGTTCTGGAATGAGCAGTTCTTC. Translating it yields CASTAGGHGFWNEQFF.

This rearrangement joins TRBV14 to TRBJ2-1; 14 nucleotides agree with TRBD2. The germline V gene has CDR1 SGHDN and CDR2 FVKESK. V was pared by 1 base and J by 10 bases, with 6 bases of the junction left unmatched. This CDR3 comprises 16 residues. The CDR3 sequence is CASSQATSGGAGEQFF. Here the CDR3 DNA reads TGTGCCAGCAGCCAAGCGACTAGCGGGGGGGCCGGCGAGCAGTTCTTC.

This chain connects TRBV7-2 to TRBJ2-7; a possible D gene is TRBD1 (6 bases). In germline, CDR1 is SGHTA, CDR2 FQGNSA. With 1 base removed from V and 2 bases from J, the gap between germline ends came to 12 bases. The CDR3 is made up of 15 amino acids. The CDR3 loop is CASSLGQVLTYEQYF. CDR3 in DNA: TGTGCCAGCAGCTTAGGACAGGTTCTTACCTACGAGCAGTACTTC.

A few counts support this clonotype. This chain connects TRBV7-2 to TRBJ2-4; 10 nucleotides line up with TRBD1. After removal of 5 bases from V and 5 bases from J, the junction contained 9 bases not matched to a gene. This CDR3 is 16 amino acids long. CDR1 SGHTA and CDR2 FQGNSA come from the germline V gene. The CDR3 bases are TGTGCCAGCAGCCTCAGGGACAGGGGATTTCAAAACATTCAGTACTTC. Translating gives CASSLRDRGFQNIQYF.

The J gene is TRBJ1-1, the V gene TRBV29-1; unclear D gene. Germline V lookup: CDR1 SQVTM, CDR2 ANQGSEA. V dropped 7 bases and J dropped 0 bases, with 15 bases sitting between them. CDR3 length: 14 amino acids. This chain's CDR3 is CSARASYMNTEAFF. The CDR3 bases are TGCAGCGCCCGAGCGTCATACATGAACACTGAAGCTTTCTTT.

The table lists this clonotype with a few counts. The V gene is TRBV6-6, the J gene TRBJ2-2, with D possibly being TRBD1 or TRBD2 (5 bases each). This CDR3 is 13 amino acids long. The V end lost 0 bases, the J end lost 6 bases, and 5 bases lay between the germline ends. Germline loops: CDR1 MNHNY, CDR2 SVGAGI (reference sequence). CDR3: CASSYSGPGELFF. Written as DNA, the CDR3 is TGTGCCAGCAGTTACTCGGGACCCGGGGAGCTGTTTTTT.

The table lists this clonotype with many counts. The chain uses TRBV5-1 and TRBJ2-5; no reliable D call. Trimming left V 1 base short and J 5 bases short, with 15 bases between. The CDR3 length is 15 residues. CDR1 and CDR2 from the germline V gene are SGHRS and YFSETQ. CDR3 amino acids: CASSLMDPRLETQYF. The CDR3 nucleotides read TGCGCCAGCAGCTTGATGGACCCAAGGTTGGAGACCCAGTACTTC. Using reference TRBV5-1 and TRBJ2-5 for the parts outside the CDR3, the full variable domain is KAGVTQTPRYLIKTRGQQVTLSCSPISGHRSVSWYQQTPGQGLQFLFEYFSETQRNKGNFPGRFSGRQFSNSRSEMNVSTLELGDSALYLCASSLMDPRLETQYFGPGTRLLVL.

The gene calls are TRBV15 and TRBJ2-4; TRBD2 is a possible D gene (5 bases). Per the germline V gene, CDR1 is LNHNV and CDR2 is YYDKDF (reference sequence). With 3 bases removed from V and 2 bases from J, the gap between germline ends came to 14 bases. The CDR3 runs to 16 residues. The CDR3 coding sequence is TGTGCCACCAGCAGGCTAGCCAGCGACACCAAAAACATTCAGTACTTC. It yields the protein CATSRLASDTKNIQYF.

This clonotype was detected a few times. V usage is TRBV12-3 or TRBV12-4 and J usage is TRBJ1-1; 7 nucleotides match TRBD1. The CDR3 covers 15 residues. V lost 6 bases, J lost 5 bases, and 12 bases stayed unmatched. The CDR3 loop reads CASSPPPTGVTEAFF. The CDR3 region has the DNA TGTGCCAGCAGCCCACCACCAACAGGGGTTACTGAAGCTTTCTTT.

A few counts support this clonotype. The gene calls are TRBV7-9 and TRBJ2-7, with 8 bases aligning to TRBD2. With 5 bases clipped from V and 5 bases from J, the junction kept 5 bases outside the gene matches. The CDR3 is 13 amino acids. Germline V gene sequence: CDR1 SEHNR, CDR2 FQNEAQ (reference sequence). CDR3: CASSRPREDEQYF. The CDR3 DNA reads TGTGCCAGCAGCCGGCCGCGGGAGGACGAGCAGTACTTC.

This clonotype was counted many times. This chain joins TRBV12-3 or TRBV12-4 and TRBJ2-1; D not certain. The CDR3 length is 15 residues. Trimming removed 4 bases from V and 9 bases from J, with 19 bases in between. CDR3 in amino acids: CASSSYAWVMGEQFF. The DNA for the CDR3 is TGTGCCAGCAGTTCATACGCTTGGGTTATGGGTGAGCAGTTCTTC.

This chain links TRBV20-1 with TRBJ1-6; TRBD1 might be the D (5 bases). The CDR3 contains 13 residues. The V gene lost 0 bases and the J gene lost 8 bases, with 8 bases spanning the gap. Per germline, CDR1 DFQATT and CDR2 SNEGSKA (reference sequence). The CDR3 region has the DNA TGCAGTGCTAGAGAGCAGGGTGATTCACCCCTCCACTTT. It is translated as CSAREQGDSPLHF.

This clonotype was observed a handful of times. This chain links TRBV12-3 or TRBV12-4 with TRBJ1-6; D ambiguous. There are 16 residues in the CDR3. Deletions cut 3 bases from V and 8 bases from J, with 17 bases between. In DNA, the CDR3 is TGTGCCAGCAGTTTGGCTTTGGAGGGTGTTGATTCACCCCTCCACTTT. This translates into CASSLALEGVDSPLHF.

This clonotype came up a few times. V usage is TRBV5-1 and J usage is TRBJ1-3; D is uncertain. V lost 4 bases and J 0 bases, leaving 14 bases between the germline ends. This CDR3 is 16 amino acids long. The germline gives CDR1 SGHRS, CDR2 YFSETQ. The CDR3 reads CASSPVVGSSGNTIYF. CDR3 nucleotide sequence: TGCGCCAGCAGCCCTGTCGTTGGAAGCTCTGGAAACACCATATATTTT.

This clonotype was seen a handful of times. The CDR3 loop is CASSPRGGLAEYEQYF. As DNA, the CDR3 is TGTGCCAGCAGCCCGAGGGGGGGACTAGCGGAGTACGAGCAGTACTTC. The chain joins TRBV9 to TRBJ2-7; 11 positions match TRBD2. V was clipped by 4 bases and J by 4 bases; unmatched bases: 10. Germline V gives CDR1 SGDLS, CDR2 YYNGEE. This CDR3 comprises 16 residues.